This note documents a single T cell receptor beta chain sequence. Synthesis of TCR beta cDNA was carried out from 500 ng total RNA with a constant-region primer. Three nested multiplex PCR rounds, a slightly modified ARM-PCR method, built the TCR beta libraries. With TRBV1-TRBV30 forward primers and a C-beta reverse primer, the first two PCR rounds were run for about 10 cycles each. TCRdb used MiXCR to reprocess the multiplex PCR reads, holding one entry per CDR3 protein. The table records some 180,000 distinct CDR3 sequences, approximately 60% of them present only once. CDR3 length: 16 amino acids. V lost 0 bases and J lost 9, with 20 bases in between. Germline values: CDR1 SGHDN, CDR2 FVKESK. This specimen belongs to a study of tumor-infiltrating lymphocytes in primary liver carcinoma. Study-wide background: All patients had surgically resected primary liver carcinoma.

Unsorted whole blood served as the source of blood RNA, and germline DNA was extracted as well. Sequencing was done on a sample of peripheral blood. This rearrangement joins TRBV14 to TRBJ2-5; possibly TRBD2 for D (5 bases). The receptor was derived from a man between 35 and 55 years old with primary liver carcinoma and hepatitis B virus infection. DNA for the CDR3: TGTGCCAGCAGCCAAGATCGGCGTCCCCAGAACGGGGCCCAGTACTTC. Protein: CASSQDRRPQNGAQYF.